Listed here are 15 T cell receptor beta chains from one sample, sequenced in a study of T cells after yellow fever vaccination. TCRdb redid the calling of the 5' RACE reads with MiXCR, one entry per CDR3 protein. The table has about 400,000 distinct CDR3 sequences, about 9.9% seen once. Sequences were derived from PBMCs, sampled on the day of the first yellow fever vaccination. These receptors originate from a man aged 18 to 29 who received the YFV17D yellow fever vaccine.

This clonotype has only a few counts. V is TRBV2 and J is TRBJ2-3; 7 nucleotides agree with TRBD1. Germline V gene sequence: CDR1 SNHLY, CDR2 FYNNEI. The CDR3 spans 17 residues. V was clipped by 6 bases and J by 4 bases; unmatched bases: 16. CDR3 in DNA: TGTGCCAGCAGCCGGTCGGCACAGGGGCTCTTCGCAGATACGCAGTATTTT. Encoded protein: CASSRSAQGLFADTQYF.

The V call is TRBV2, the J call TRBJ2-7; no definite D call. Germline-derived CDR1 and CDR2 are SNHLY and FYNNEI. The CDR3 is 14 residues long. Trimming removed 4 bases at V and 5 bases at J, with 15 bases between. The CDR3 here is CASSARRTSHEQYF. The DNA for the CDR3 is TGTGCCAGCAGTGCCCGGCGGACGTCCCACGAGCAGTACTTC.

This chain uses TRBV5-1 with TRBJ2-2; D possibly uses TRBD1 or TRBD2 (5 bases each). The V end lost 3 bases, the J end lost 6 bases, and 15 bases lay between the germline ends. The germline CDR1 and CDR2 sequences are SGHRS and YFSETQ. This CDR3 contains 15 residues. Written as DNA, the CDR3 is TGCGCCAGCAGCTCCTCCGGGACGGCCTCCGGGGAGCTGTTTTTT. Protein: CASSSSGTASGELFF.

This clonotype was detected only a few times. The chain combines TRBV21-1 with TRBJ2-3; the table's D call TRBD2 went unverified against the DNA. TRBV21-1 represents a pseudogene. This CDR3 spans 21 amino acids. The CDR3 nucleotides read TGTGCCAGCAGCAAAGCGCTAGGACTAGCGGGGGGCCGATCGAGCACAGATACGCAGTATTTT. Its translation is CASSKALGLAGGRSSTDTQYF.

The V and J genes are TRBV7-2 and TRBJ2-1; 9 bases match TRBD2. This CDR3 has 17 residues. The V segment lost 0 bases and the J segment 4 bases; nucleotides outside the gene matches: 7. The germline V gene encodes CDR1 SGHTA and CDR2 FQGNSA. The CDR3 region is CASSLAPCGGAYNEQFF. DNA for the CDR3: TGTGCCAGCAGCTTAGCGCCGTGCGGGGGGGCTTACAATGAGCAGTTCTTC.

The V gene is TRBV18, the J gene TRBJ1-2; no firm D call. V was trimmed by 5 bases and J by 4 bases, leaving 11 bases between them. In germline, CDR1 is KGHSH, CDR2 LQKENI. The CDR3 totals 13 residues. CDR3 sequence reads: CASSSSEFYGYTF. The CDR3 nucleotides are TGTGCCAGCTCAAGTTCGGAGTTCTATGGCTACACCTTC.

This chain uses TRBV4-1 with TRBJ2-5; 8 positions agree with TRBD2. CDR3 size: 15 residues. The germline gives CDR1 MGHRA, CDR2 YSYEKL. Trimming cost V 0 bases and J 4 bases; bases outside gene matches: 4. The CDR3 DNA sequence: TGCGCCAGCAGCCAAGATCCTAGCGGGCGAGAGACCCAGTACTTC. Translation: CASSQDPSGRETQYF.

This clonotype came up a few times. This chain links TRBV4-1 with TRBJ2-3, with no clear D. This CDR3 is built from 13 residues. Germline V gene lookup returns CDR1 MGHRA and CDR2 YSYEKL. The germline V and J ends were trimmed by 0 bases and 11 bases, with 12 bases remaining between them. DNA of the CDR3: TGCGCCAGCAGCCAAGAATATGTTGTGGTGCAGTATTTT. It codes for CASSQEYVVVQYF.

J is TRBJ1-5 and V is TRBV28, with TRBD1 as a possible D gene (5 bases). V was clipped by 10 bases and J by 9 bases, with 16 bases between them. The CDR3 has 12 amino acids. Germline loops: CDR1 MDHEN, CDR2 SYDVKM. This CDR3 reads CATLGTTWPQHF. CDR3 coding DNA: TGTGCCACACTGGGGACGACGTGGCCCCAGCATTTT.

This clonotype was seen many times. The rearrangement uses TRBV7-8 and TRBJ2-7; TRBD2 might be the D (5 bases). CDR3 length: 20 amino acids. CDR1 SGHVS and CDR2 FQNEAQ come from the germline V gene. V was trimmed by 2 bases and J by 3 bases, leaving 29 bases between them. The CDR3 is CASSLNFMAAGGLVFYEQYV. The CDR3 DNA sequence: TGTGCCAGCAGCTTAAACTTTATGGCCGCGGGCGGGTTGGTCTTCTACGAGCAGTACGTC.

CDR3 DNA sequence: TGCGCCAGCAGCCCGGGACAGAAAGAGACCCAGTACTTC. This sequence encodes CASSPGQKETQYF. The chain employs TRBV5-1 and TRBJ2-5; 7 bases are a match to TRBD1. CDR3 length equals 13 residues. The germline gives CDR1 SGHRS, CDR2 YFSETQ. Trimming at V came to 4 bases and at J to 3 bases, leaving 3 bases not matched to a gene.

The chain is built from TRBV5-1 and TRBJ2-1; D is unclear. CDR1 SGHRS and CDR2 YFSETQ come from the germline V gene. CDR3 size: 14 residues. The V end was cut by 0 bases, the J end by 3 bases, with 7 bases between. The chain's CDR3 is CASSLAGLYNEQFF. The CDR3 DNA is TGCGCCAGCAGCTTGGCTGGGCTCTACAATGAGCAGTTCTTC.

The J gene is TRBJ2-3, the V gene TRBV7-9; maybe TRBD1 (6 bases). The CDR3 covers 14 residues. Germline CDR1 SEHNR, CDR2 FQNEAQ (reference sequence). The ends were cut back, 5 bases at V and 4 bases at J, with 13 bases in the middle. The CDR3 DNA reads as TGTGCCAGCAGCCCCCGACAGGCCGCAGATACGCAGTATTTT. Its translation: CASSPRQAADTQYF.

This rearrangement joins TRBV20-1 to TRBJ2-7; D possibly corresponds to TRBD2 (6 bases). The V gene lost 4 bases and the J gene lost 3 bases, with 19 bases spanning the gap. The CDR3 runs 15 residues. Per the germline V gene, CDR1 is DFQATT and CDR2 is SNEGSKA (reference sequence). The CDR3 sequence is CSATPIIGGIYEQYF. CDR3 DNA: TGCAGTGCTACCCCCATTATTGGGGGGATCTACGAGCAGTACTTC.

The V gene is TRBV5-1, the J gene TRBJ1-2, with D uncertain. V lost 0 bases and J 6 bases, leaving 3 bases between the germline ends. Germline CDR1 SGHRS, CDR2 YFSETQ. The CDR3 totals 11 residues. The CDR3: CASSLDHGYTF. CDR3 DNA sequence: TGCGCCAGCAGCTTGGACCATGGCTACACCTTC.